What follows are 15 T cell receptor beta chains derived from one specimen sequenced in a study of regulatory T cells in long-lasting Graves disease. CDR3-region Arm-PCR and iRepertoire HTBI primers produced the TCR beta libraries. MiXCR was run by TCRdb on the multiplex PCR reads, yielding one entry per CDR3 protein. Found here are a few hundred thousand distinct CDR3 sequences, around a quarter of them singletons; the top ten hold about a quarter. Time point in this sample: persistent/refractory GD, antithyroid drugs over 5 years with positive TRAb. PBMC-derived RNA was used for the TCR library. The source was peripheral blood mononuclear cells (PBMCs), collected when the disease was refractory, from a patient treated with antithyroid drugs. The receptors stem from a female donor with Graves disease.

This clonotype has ten or more counts. The gene calls are TRBV2 and TRBJ2-2, with TRBD2 matching over 8 bases. Germline CDR1 and CDR2: SNHLY and FYNNEI. The CDR3 is 14 amino acids. The J segment lost 6 bases and the V segment lost 7 bases, leaving 7 bases of the junction unmatched. Here the CDR3 DNA reads TGTGCCAGCAAGAGGACTAGCCCAGCCGGGGAGCTGTTTTTT. Its protein product is CASKRTSPAGELFF. The whole variable domain, filled in from reference TRBV2 and TRBJ2-2, reads EPEVTQTPSHQVTQMGQEVILRCVPISNHLYFYWYRQILGQKVEFLVSFYNNEISEKSEIFDDQFSVERPDGSNFTLKIRSTKLEDSAMYFCASKRTSPAGELFFGEGSRLTVL.

This clonotype appeared a single time. V usage is TRBV7-2 and J usage is TRBJ2-5; D is possibly TRBD1 (7 bases). Germline-derived CDR1 and CDR2 are SGHTA and FQGNSA. V lost 5 bases and J lost 4, with 20 bases in between. CDR3 length equals 16 residues. The CDR3 is CASSLLSRQGGETQYF. CDR3 DNA sequence: TGTGCCAGCAGCCTTCTCAGCAGACAGGGAGGAGAGACCCAGTACTTC.

The V gene is TRBV7-2, the J gene TRBJ2-1; D not certain. In germline, CDR1 is SGHTA, CDR2 FQGNSA. The CDR3 extends over 12 amino acids. Trimming stripped 0 bases from V and 8 bases from J, with 5 bases between. Written as DNA, the CDR3 is TGTGCCAGCAGCTTAGCATTCGATGAGCAGTTCTTC. Translated: CASSLAFDEQFF.

This chain links TRBV10-3 with TRBJ2-7; D is uncertain. Germline values: CDR1 ENHRY, CDR2 SYGVKD. CDR3 length equals 15 residues. V was shortened by 6 bases and J by 2 bases, with 17 bases between the two germline ends. DNA of the CDR3: TGTGCCATCAGCGTCGAGAGGACGGGTACCTACGAGCAGTACTTC. Encoded protein: CAISVERTGTYEQYF.

This clonotype has a count of ten or more. The chain couples TRBV5-1 to TRBJ1-4; weak D call: TRBD1 (6 bases). Trimming pared 6 bases from V and 5 bases from J, leaving 14 bases between. The germline CDR1 and CDR2 sequences are SGHRS and YFSETQ. This CDR3 spans 14 amino acids. CDR3 in amino acids: CASTRDKPNEKLFF. The CDR3 bases are TGCGCCAGCACACGGGACAAACCGAATGAAAAACTGTTTTTT.

As concerns this clonotype: With a much larger clone just one base away, this may be a read error. This chain connects TRBV7-2 to TRBJ1-2; possible D gene TRBD1, 5 bases. The V gene's germline CDR1 is SGHTA and CDR2 FQGNSA. This CDR3 spans 14 amino acids. The V end was cut by 3 bases, the J end by 3 bases, with 11 bases between. CDR3 residues: CTSSLHRNYYGYTF. CDR3 DNA: TGTACCAGCAGCTTGCACAGGAACTACTATGGCTACACCTTC.

The chain has TRBV19 and TRBJ1-1; TRBD1 matches 7 bases. The CDR3 runs 17 residues. The junction had 19 bases not matched to a gene; V was cut back by 3 bases and J by 9 bases. Germline V gives CDR1 LNHDA, CDR2 SQIVND (reference sequence). CDR3 sequence: CASSIRDSRTYKLKAFF. In DNA, the CDR3 is TGTGCCAGTAGTATCCGGGACAGCCGGACCTATAAGCTGAAAGCTTTCTTT. Variable domain in full (rest from reference TRBV19 and TRBJ1-1): DGGITQSPKYLFRKEGQNVTLSCEQNLNHDAMYWYRQDPGQGLRLIYYSQIVNDFQKGDIAEGYSVSREKKESFPLTVTSAQKNPTAFYLCASSIRDSRTYKLKAFFGQGTRLTVV.

Details on this clonotype: A much larger clone lies one base from this, so it may be a read error. V usage is TRBV11-2 and J usage is TRBJ2-5, with D perhaps assigned TRBD1 or TRBD2 (5 bases each). There are 15 residues in the CDR3. Germline CDR1 and CDR2: SGHAT and FQNNGV. The CDR3 loop reads CASSSGTTPTETQCF. The CDR3, as DNA: TGTGCCAGCAGCTCGGGGACCACCCCGACGGAGACCCAGTGCTTC. Complete variable domain (other parts from reference TRBV11-2 and TRBJ2-5): EAGVAQSPRYKIIEKRQSVAFWCNPISGHATLYWYQQILGQGPKLLIQFQNNGVVDDSQLPKDRFSAERLKGVDSTLKIQPAKLEDSAVYLCASSSGTTPTETQCFGPGTRLLVL.

This chain uses TRBV29-1 with TRBJ1-1, with D unresolved. The CDR3 is 12 residues long. From germline, CDR1 is SQVTM and CDR2 ANQGSEA. The V end lost 7 bases, the J end lost 3 bases, and 12 bases lay between the germline ends. CDR3 protein: CSGGHLDTEAFF. CDR3 in DNA: TGCAGCGGCGGGCACCTGGACACTGAAGCTTTCTTT.

This clonotype was seen more than once but under ten times. CDR3 DNA sequence: TGTGCCAGTAGCAAACCCCCCCACCACTCTGGAAACACCATATATTTT. Translating gives CASSKPPHHSGNTIYF. The rearrangement joins TRBV19 to TRBJ1-3; D not resolved. The CDR3 runs 16 residues. V lost 6 bases and J lost 0, with 15 bases in between. Germline CDR1 LNHDA, CDR2 SQIVND (reference sequence).

This CDR3 reads CASSQSIGLAVTDTQYF. The DNA for the CDR3 is TGTGCCAGCAGCCAATCAATCGGACTAGCGGTCACAGATACGCAGTATTTT. The rearrangement joins TRBV16 to TRBJ2-3, with TRBD2 matching over 10 bases. V trimming: 0 bases; J trimming: 2 bases; junction bases outside the gene matches: 5. Germline V lookup: CDR1 KGHSY, CDR2 FQNENV. CDR3 length equals 17 residues.

This rearrangement joins TRBV6-1 to TRBJ2-1; 9 nucleotides agree with TRBD2. CDR1 and CDR2 from the germline V gene are MNHNS and SASEGT. This CDR3 is 21 amino acids long. With 5 bases clipped from V and 0 bases from J, the junction kept 20 bases outside the gene matches. CDR3 sequence (DNA): TGTGCCAGCAGTCTTGTTGGGTTAGCGGGAGAAATCCCCTCCTCCTACAATGAGCAGTTCTTC. It codes for CASSLVGLAGEIPSSYNEQFF.

J is TRBJ2-5 and V is TRBV7-6; the D gene is possibly TRBD1 (6 bases). The CDR3 is 16 amino acids. V lost 1 base and J lost 0, with 12 bases in between. The V gene's germline CDR1 is SGHVS and CDR2 FNYEAQ. CDR3: CASSLGATGNQETQYF. The CDR3 nucleotides read TGTGCCAGCAGCTTAGGAGCAACAGGGAACCAAGAGACCCAGTACTTC.

This clonotype was picked up many times. The chain links TRBV2 to TRBJ2-1; unclear D gene. Germline lookup yields CDR1 SNHLY and CDR2 FYNNEI. The CDR3 is 10 residues long. Trimming took 6 bases from V and 5 from J, leaving 2 bases between them. The CDR3 sequence: CASRDNEQFF. The CDR3 nucleotides are TGTGCCAGCAGAGACAATGAGCAGTTCTTC.

In this sample, this clonotype turned up a few times. The V and J genes are TRBV7-2 and TRBJ1-4, with a weak D call TRBD1 (6 bases). Germline values: CDR1 SGHTA, CDR2 FQGNSA. This CDR3 contains 15 residues. Trimming left V 3 bases short and J 6 bases short, with 14 bases between. CDR3 region: CASSFGGGGDEKLFF. DNA of the CDR3: TGTGCCAGCAGCTTTGGGGGAGGGGGGGATGAAAAACTGTTTTTT.